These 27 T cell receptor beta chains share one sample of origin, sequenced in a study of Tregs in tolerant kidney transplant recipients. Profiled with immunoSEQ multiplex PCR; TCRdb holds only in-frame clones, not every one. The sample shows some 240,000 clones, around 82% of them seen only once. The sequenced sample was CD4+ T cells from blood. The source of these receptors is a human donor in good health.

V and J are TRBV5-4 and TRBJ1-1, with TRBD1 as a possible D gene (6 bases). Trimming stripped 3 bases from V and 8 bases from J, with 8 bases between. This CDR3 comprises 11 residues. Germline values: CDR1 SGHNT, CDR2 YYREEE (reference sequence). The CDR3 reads CASSYGQEAFF. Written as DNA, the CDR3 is TGTGCCAGCAGCTACGGACAGGAAGCTTTCTTT.

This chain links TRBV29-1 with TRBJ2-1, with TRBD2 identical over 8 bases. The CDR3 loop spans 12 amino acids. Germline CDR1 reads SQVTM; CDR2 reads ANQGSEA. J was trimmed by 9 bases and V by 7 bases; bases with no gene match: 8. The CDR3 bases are TGCAGCGCCGACCCCCGGGGGGGTGAGCAGTTCTTC. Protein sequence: CSADPRGGEQFF.

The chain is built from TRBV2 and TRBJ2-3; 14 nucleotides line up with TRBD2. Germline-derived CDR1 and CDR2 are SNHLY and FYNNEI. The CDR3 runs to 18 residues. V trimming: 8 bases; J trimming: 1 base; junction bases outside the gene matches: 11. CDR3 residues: CASLEEGLAGDRTDTQYF. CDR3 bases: TGTGCCAGCCTCGAGGAGGGACTAGCGGGGGACCGCACAGATACGCAGTATTTT.

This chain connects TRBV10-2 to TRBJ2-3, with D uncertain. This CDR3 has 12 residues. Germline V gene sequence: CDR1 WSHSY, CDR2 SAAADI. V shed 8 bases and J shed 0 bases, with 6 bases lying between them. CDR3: CASRASTDTQYF. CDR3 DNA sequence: TGCGCCAGCCGTGCTAGCACAGATACGCAGTATTTT.

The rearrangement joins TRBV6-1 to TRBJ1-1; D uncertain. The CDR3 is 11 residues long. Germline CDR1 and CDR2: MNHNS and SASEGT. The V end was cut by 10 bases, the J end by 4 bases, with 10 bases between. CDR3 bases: TGTGCCACCTTACGGAGCACTGAAGCTTTCTTT. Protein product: CATLRSTEAFF.

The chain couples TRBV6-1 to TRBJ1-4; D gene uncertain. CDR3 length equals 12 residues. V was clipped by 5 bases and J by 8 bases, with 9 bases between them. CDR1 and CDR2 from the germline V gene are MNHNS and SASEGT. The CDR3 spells CASSSTREKLFF. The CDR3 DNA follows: TGTGCCAGCAGTTCCACCCGGGAAAAACTGTTTTTT.

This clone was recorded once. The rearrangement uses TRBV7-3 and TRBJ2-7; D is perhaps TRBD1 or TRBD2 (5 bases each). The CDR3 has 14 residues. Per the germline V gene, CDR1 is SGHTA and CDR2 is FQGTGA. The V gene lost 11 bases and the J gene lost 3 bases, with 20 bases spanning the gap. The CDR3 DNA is TGTGCCCGCCGCGGGCCAGGGACCAACTACGAGCAGTACTTC. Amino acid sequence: CARRGPGTNYEQYF.

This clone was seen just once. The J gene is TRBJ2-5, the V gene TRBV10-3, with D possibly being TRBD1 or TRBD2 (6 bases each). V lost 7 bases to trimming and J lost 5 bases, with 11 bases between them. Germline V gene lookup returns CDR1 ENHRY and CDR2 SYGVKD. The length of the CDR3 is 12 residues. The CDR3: CAIMGGGETQYF. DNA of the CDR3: TGTGCCATCATGGGGGGCGGGGAGACCCAGTACTTC.

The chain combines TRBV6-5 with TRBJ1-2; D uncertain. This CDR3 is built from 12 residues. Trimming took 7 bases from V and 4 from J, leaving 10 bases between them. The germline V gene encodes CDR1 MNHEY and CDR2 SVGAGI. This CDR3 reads CASNDVGYGYTF. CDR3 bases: TGTGCCAGCAACGACGTGGGCTATGGCTACACCTTC.

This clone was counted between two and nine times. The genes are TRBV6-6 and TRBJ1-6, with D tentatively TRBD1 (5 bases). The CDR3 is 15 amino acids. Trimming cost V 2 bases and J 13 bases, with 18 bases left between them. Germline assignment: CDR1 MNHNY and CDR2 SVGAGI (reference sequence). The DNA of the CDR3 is TGTGCCAGCAGTTACGAGGGGCCTGTTCGGTCGCCCCTCCACTTT. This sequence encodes CASSYEGPVRSPLHF.

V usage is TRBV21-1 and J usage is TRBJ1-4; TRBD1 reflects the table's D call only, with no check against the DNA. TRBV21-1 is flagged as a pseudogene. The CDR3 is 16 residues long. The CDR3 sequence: CASSKGEGATNEKLFF. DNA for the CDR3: TGTGCCAGCAGCAAGGGTGAGGGGGCAACTAATGAAAAACTGTTTTTT.

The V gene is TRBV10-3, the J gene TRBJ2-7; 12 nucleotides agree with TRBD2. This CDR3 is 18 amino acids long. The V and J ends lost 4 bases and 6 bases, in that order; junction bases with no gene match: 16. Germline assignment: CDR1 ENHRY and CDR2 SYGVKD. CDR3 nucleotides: TGTGCCATCAGTGGAGAGAGGACTAGCGGGACTCCCGGCGGCGAGCAGTACTTC. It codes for CAISGERTSGTPGGEQYF.

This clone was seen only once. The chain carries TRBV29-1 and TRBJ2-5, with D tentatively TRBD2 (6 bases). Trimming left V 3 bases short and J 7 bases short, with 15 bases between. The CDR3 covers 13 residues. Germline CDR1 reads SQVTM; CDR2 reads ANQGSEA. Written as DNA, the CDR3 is TGCAGCGTTGACTCCAGGGAGGAAGGGACCCAGTACTTC. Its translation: CSVDSREEGTQYF.

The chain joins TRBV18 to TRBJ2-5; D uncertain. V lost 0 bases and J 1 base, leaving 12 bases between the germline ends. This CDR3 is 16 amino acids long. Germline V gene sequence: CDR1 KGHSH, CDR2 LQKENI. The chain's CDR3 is CASSPPGRNAQETQYF. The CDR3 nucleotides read TGTGCCAGCTCACCACCGGGTCGCAACGCCCAAGAGACCCAGTACTTC.

The CDR3 reads CAISEGRGIYNEQFF. The CDR3 DNA reads TGTGCCATCAGTGAGGGCAGGGGGATATACAATGAGCAGTTCTTC. The V and J genes are TRBV10-3 and TRBJ2-1; 7 nucleotides align to TRBD1. There are 15 residues in the CDR3. In germline, CDR1 is ENHRY, CDR2 SYGVKD. J lost 4 bases, V lost 2 bases, and 5 bases had no gene match.

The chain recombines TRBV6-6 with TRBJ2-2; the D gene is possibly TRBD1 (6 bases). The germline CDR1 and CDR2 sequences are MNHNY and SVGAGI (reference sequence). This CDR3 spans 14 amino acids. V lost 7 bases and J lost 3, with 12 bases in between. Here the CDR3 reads CASTRDTDTGELFF. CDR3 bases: TGTGCCAGCACCCGGGACACCGACACCGGGGAGCTGTTTTTT.

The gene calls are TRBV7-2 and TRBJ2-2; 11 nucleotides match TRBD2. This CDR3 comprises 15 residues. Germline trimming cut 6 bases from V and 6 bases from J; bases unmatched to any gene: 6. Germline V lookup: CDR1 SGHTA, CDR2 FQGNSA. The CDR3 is CASSSRSGRAGELFF. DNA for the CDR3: TGTGCCAGCAGTTCCCGTAGCGGGAGGGCCGGGGAGCTGTTTTTT.

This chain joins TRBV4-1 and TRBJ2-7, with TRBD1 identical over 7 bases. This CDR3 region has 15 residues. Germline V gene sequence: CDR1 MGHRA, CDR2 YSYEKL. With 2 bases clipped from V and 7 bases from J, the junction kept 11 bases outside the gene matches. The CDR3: CASSQPQQGMGEQYF. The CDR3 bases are TGCGCCAGCAGCCAACCTCAACAGGGGATGGGTGAGCAGTACTTC.

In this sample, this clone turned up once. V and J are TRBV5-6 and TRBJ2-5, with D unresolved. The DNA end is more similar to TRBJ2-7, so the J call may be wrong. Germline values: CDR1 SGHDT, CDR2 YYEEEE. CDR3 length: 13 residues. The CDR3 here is CASSSAYSYEQYF. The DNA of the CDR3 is TGTGCCAGCAGCTCAGCCTACTCCTACGAGCAGTACTTC.

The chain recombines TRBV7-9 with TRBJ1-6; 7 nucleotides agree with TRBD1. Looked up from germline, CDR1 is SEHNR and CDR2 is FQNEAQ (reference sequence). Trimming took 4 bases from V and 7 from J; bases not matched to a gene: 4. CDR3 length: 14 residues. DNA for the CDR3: TGTGCCAGCAGCTCCGGGACAGCAAATTCACCCCTCCACTTT. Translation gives CASSSGTANSPLHF.

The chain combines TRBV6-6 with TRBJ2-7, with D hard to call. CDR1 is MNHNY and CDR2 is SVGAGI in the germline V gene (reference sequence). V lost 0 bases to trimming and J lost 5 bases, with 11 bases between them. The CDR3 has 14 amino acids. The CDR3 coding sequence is TGTGCCAGCAGTTACTCGAGTTTAAGGAACGAGCAGTACTTC. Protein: CASSYSSLRNEQYF.

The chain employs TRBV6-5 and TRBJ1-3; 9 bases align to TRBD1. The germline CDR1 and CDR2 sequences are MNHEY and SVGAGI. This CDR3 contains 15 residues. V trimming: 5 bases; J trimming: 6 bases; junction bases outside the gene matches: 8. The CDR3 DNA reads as TGTGCCAGCAGTCCCTTGGGGGACAGGGTAAACACCATATATTTT. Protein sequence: CASSPLGDRVNTIYF.

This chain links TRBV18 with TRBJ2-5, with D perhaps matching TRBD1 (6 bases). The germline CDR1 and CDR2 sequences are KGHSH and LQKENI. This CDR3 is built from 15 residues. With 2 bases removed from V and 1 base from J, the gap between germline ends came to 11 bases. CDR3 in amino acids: CASSPDLQGQETQYF. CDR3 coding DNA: TGTGCCAGCTCACCAGATTTACAGGGCCAAGAGACCCAGTACTTC.

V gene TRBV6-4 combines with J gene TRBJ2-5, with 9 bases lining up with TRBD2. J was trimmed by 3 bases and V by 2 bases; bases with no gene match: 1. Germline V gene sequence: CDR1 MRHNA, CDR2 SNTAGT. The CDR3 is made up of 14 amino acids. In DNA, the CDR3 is TGTGCCAGCAGTGACCCTAGCGGGGAAGAGACCCAGTACTTC. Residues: CASSDPSGEETQYF.

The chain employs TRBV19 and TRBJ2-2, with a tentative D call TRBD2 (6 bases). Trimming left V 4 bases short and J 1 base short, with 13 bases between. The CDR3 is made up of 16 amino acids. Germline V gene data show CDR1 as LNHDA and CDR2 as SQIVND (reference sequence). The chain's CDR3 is CASSRSLSGNTGELFF. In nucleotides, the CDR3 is TGTGCCAGTAGTAGGAGCCTTAGCGGGAACACCGGGGAGCTGTTTTTT. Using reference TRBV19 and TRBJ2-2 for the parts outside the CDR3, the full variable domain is DGGITQSPKYLFRKEGQNVTLSCEQNLNHDAMYWYRQDPGQGLRLIYYSQIVNDFQKGDIAEGYSVSREKKESFPLTVTSAQKNPTAFYLCASSRSLSGNTGELFFGEGSRLTVL.

The CDR3 DNA reads TGCGCCAGCAGCTTGGGACAGGGGGCTGCAAATGAGCAGTTCTTC. This sequence encodes CASSLGQGAANEQFF. The genes are TRBV5-1 and TRBJ2-1; TRBD1 matches 10 bases. Per germline, CDR1 SGHRS and CDR2 YFSETQ. The CDR3 runs 15 residues. V trimming: 0 bases; J trimming: 7 bases; junction bases outside the gene matches: 4.

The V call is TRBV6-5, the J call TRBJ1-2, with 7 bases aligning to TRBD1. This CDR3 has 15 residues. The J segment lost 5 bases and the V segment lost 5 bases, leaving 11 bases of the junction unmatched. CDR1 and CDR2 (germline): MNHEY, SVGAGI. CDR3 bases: TGTGCCAGCAGTCAACCGGGACAGTCCATATATGGCTACACCTTC. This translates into CASSQPGQSIYGYTF.